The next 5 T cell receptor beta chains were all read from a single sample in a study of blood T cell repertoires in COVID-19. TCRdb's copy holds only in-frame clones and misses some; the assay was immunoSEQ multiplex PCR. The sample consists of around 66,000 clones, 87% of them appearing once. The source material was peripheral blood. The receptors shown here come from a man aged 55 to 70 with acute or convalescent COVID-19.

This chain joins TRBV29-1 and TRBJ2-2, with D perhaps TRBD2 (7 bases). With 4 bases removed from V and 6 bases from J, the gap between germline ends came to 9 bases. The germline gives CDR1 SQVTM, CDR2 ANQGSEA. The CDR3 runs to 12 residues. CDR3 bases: TGCAGCGTTGGGGAGGGGGCCGGGGAGCTGTTTTTT. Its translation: CSVGEGAGELFF.

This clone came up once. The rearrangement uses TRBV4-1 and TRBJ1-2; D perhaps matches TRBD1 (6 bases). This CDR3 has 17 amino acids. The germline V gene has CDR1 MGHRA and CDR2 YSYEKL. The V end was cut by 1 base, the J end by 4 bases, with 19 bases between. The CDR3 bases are TGCGCCAGCAGCCAAGCAGGGGTCGAGGACAGAAGCTATGGCTACACCTTC. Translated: CASSQAGVEDRSYGYTF.

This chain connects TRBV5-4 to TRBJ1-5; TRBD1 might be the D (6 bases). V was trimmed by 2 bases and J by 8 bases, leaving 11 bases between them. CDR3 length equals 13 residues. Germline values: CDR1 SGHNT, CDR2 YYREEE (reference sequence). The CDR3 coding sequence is TGTGCCAGCAGCTTTGCGGCAGGGGAGCCCCAGCATTTT. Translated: CASSFAAGEPQHF.

The CDR3 region has the DNA TGTGCCATCAGTGAGCACAGGGACATTCAGTACTTC. It specifies CAISEHRDIQYF. This chain links TRBV10-3 with TRBJ2-4; the D gene is possibly TRBD1 (6 bases). V gave up 2 bases and J gave up 8 bases, with 7 bases separating them. In germline, CDR1 is ENHRY, CDR2 SYGVKD. The CDR3 sequence is 12 residues long.

In nucleotides, the CDR3 is TGTGCCAGCAGCTTGCGACAGGTCCCCGAGCAGTACTTC. This translates into CASSLRQVPEQYF. This chain connects TRBV7-2 to TRBJ2-7, with a tentative D call TRBD1 (6 bases). Germline V gene lookup returns CDR1 SGHTA and CDR2 FQGNSA. This CDR3 contains 13 residues. V was clipped by 3 bases and J by 6 bases, with 12 bases between them.